This TCR beta chain appears in the sequencing data of a study of spatial heterogeneity in lung cancer. General study results and limits: Counts of ubiquitous and regional expanded TCRs tracked ubiquitous and regional nonsynonymous mutations, respectively. Expanded intratumoral alpha and beta TCR counts tracked tumor mutation counts.

Remarks on this clonotype: Its target is not known.

As for time point: sample taken at primary tumor resection. Unique molecular identifiers, one per molecule, were present on every TCR cDNA molecule. One entry per CDR3 protein results from TCRdb running MiXCR on the 5' RACE reads. The table shows around 9,800 distinct CDR3 sequences, with approximately 7.9% occurring only once. Material: lung tumor tissue, obtained at surgery. The sequence derives from a female donor with early-stage non-small cell lung cancer.

CDR3 coding DNA: TGCAGTGCTAGTGTTAGGAACACTGAAGCTTTCTTT. Amino acid sequence: CSASVRNTEAFF. The rearrangement joins TRBV20-1 to TRBJ1-1; D is uncertain. Germline V gene data show CDR1 as DFQATT and CDR2 as SNEGSKA (reference sequence). Trimming pared 3 bases from V and 1 base from J, leaving 6 bases between. The CDR3 is 12 amino acids.